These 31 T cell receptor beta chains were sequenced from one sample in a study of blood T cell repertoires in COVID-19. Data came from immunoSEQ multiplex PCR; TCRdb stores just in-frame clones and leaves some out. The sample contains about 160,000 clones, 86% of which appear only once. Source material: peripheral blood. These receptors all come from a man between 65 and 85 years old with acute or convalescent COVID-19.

DNA for the CDR3: TGTGCCAGCAGTTTATTAGGACAGCTCCCTAACTATGGCTACACCTTC. Protein: CASSLLGQLPNYGYTF. The chain has TRBV28 and TRBJ1-2; tentatively, D is TRBD1 (6 bases). CDR1 is MDHEN and CDR2 is SYDVKM in the germline V gene. The CDR3 has 16 amino acids. Trimming pared 1 base from V and 0 bases from J, leaving 12 bases between.

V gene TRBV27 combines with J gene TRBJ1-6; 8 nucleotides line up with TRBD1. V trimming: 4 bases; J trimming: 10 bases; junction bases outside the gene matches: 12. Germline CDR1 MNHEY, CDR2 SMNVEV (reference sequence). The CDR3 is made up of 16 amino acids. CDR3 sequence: CASSSATGVGRSPLHF. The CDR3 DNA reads TGTGCCAGCAGTTCCGCGACAGGGGTAGGAAGATCACCCCTCCACTTT.

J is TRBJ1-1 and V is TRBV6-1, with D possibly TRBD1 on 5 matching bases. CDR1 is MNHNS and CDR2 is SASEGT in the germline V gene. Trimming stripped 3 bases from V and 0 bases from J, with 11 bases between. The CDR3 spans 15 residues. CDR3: CASSDQDILNTEAFF. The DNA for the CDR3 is TGTGCCAGCAGTGATCAGGACATCTTGAACACTGAAGCTTTCTTT.

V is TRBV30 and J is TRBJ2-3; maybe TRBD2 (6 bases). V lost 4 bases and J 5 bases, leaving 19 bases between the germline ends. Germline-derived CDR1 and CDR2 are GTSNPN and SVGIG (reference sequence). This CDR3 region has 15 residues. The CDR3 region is CAWNSPEGREDTQYF. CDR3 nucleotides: TGTGCCTGGAACTCCCCGGAGGGCCGCGAAGATACGCAGTATTTT.

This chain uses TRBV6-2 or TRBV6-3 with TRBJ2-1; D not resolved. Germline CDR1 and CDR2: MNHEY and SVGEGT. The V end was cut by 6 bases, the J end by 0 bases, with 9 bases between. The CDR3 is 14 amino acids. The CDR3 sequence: CASSLPSSYNEQFF. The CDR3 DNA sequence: TGTGCCAGCAGCCTTCCTAGCTCCTACAATGAGCAGTTCTTC.

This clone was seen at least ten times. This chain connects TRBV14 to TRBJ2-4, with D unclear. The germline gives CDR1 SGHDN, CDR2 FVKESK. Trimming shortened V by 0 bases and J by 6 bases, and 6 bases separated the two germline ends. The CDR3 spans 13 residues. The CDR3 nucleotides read TGTGCCAGCAGCCAAGAACTCGGAAACATTCAGTACTTC. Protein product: CASSQELGNIQYF.

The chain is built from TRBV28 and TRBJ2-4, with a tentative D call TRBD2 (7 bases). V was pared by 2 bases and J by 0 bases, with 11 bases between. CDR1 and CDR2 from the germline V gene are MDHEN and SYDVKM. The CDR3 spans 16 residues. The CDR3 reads CASSLGGAIAKNIQYF. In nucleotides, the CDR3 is TGTGCCAGCAGTTTAGGGGGGGCTATAGCCAAAAACATTCAGTACTTC.

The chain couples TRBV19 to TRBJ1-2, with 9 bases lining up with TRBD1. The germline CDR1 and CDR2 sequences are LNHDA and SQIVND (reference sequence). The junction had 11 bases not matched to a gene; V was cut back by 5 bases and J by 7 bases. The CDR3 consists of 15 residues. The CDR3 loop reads CASSSPGQGRGGYTF. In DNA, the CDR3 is TGTGCCAGTAGTTCCCCGGGACAGGGAAGAGGTGGCTACACCTTC.

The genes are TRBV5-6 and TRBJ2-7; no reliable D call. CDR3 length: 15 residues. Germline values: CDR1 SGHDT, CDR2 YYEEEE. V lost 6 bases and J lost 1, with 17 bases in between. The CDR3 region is CASTPTPTRSYEQYF. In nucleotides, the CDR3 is TGTGCCAGCACGCCTACTCCAACCCGATCCTACGAGCAGTACTTC. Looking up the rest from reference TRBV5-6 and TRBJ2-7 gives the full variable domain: DAGVTQSPTHLIKTRGQQVTLRCSPKSGHDTVSWYQQALGQGPQFIFQYYEEEERQRGNFPDRFSGHQFPNYSSELNVNALLLGDSALYLCASTPTPTRSYEQYFGPGTRLTVT.

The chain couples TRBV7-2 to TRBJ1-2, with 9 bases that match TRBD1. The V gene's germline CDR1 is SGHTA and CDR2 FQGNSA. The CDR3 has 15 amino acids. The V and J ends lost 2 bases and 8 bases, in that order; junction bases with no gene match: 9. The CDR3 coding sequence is TGTGCCAGCAGCTTACCCGGGACAGGGCCCAACGGCTACACCTTC. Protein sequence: CASSLPGTGPNGYTF.

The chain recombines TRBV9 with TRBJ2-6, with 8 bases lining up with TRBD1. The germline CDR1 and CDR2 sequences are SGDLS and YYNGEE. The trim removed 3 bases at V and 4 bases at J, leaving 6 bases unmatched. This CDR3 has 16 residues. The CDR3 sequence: CASSARQGFGANVLTF. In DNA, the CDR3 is TGTGCCAGCAGCGCCAGACAGGGGTTCGGGGCCAACGTCCTGACTTTC.

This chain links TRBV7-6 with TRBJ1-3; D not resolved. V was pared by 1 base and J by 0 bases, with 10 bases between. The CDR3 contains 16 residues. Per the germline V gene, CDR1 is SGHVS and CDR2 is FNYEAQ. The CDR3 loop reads CASSLGGGSSGNTIYF. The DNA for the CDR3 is TGTGCCAGCAGCTTAGGTGGAGGCTCCTCTGGAAACACCATATATTTT.

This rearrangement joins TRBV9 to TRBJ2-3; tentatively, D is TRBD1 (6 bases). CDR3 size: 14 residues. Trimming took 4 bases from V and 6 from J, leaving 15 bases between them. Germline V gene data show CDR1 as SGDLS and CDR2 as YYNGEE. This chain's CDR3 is CASSPRTASDTQYF. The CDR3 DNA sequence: TGTGCCAGCAGCCCCCGGACAGCAAGCGATACGCAGTATTTT.

The CDR3 spells CASIPTGSNQPQHF. The CDR3 DNA reads TGTGCCAGCATCCCGACAGGGAGCAATCAGCCCCAGCATTTT. The chain uses TRBV6-2 or TRBV6-3 and TRBJ1-5, with TRBD1 matching over 7 bases. V trimming: 7 bases; J trimming: 1 base; junction bases outside the gene matches: 4. In germline, CDR1 is MNHEY, CDR2 SVGEGT. This CDR3 is built from 14 residues.

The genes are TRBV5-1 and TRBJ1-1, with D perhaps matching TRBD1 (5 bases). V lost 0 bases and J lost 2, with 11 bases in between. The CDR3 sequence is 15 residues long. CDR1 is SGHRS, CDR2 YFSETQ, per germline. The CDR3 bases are TGCGCCAGCAGCTTGGTCGGAGGGGCCAACACTGAAGCTTTCTTT. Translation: CASSLVGGANTEAFF.

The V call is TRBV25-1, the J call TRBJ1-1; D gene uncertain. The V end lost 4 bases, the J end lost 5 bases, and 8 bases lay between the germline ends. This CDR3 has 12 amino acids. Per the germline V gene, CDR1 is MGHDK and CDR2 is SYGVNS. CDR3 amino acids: CASSVGVTEAFF. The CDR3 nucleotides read TGTGCCAGCAGTGTCGGGGTAACTGAAGCTTTCTTT.

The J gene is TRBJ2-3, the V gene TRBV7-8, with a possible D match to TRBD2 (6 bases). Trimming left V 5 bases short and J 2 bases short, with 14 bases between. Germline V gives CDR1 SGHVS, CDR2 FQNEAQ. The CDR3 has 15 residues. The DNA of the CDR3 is TGTGCCAGCAGCCCTTCGGCGGGACTCACAGATACGCAGTATTTT. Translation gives CASSPSAGLTDTQYF.

Here the CDR3 DNA reads TGTGCCAGCAGGGGGGACTACCCCCAGTATTTT. The encoded protein is CASRGDYPQYF. V and J are TRBV28 and TRBJ2-3; 7 bases align to TRBD2. Germline lookup yields CDR1 MDHEN and CDR2 SYDVKM. The J segment lost 12 bases and the V segment lost 6 bases, leaving 6 bases of the junction unmatched. The CDR3 runs to 11 residues.

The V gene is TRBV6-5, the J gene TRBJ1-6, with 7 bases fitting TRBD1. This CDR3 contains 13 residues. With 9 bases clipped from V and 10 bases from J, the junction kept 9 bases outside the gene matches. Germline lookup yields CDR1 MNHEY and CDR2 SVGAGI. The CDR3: CASNDRVESPLHF. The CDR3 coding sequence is TGTGCCAGTAACGACAGGGTCGAATCACCCCTCCACTTT.

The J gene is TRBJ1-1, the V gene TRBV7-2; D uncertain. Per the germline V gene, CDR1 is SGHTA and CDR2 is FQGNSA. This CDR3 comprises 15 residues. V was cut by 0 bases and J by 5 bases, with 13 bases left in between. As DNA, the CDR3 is TGTGCCAGCAGCTTAGCGCGGGGTTCGGGAACTGAAGCTTTCTTT. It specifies CASSLARGSGTEAFF.

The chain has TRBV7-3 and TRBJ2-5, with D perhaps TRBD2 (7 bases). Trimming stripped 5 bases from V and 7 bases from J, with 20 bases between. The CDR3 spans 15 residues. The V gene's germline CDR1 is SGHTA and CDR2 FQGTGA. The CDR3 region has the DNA TGTGCCAGCAGCCAGGACAGCCGGGAGGAGGGGACCCAGTACTTC. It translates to CASSQDSREEGTQYF.

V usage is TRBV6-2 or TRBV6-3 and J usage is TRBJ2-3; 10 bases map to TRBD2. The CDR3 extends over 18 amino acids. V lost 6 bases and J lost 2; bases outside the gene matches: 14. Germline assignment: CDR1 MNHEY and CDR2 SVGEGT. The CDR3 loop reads CASSHLTLSGRVTDTQYF. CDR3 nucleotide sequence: TGTGCCAGCAGCCACCTGACTCTGAGCGGGAGGGTCACAGATACGCAGTATTTT.

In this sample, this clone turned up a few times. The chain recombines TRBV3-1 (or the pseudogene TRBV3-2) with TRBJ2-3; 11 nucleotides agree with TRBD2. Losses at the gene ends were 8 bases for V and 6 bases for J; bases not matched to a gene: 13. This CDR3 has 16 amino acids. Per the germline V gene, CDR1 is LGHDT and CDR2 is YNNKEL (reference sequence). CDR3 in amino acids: CASSGTSGAGSDTQYF. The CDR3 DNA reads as TGTGCCAGCTCCGGGACTAGCGGAGCCGGATCCGATACGCAGTATTTT.

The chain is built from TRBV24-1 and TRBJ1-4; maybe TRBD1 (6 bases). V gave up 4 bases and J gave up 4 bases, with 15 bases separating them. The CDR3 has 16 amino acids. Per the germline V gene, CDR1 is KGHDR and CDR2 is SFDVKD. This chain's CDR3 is CATSEGGQRLNEKLFF. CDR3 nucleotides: TGTGCCACCAGTGAGGGCGGACAGCGGCTTAATGAAAAACTGTTTTTT.

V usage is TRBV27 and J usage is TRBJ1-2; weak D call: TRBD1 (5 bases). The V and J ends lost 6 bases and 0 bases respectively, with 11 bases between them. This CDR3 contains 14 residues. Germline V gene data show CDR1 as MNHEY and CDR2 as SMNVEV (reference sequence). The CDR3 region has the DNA TGTGCCAGCAGGATGATGACAGCTAACTATGGCTACACCTTC. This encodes CASRMMTANYGYTF.

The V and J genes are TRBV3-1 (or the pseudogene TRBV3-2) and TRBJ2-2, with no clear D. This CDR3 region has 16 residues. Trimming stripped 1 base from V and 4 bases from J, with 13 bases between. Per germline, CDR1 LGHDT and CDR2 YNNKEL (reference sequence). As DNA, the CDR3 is TGTGCCAGCAGCCAAGTAGGCCAGGCCGGCACCGGGGAGCTGTTTTTT. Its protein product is CASSQVGQAGTGELFF.

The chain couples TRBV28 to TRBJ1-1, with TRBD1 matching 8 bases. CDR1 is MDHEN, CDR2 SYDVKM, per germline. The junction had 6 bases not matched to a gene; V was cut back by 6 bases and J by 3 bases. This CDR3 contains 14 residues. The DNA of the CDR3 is TGTGCCAGCAGCACCGGACAGGGTTACACTGAAGCTTTCTTT. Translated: CASSTGQGYTEAFF.

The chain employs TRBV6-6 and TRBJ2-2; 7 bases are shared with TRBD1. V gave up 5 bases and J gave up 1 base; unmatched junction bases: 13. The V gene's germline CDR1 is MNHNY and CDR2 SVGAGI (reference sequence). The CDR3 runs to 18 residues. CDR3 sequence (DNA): TGTGCCAGCAGTCCCCCGTTGATCCGGACAGGGAACACCGGGGAGCTGTTTTTT. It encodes CASSPPLIRTGNTGELFF.

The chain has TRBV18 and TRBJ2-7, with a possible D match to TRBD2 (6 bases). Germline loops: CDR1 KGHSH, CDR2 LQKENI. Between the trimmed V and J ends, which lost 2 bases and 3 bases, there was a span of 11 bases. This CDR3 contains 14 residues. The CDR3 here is CASSPTGGGYEQYF. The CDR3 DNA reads TGTGCCAGCTCACCAACCGGGGGAGGCTACGAGCAGTACTTC.

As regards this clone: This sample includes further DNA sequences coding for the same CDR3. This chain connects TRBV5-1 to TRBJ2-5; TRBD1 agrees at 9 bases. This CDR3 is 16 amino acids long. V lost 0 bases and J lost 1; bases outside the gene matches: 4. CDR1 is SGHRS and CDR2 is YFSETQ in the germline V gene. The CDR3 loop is CASSLGPGQGQETQYF. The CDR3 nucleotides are TGCGCCAGCAGCTTGGGGCCGGGACAGGGCCAAGAGACCCAGTACTTC.

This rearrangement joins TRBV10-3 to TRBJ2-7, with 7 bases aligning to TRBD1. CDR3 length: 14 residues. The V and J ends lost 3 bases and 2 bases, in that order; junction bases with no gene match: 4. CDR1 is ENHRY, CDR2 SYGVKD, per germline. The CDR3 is CAISEQGQTYEQYF. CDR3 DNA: TGTGCCATCAGTGAACAGGGACAGACCTACGAGCAGTACTTC.